A selection of T cell receptor beta chains follows, all from one sample in a study of blood T cell repertoires in COVID-19. Profiled with immunoSEQ multiplex PCR; TCRdb holds only in-frame clones, not every one. This table has 60,000 to 85,000 clones, approximately 86% appearing once. Sequenced: peripheral blood. The receptors were gathered from a human donor in a cohort sampled during active COVID-19. CDR3s include the opening cysteine and the closing phenylalanine or tryptophan. The D gene is left open where the match is weak. The size entry is marked missing in some rows and otherwise reads once, few, many or a size class.

J,D,size,V,CDR3,DNA
TRBJ2-3,-,-,TRBV29-1,CSVEGQTDTQYF,TGCAGCGTTGAAGGACAGACAGATACGCAGTATTTT
TRBJ2-3,-,once,TRBV10-1,CASSGRPTDTQYF,TGCGCCAGCAGTGGGAGGCCAACGGATACGCAGTATTTT
TRBJ2-5,TRBD2,-,TRBV5-4,CASSLFRASGRARETQYF,TGTGCCAGCAGCTTGTTTCGGGCTAGCGGGAGGGCCAGGGAGACCCAGTACTTC
TRBJ1-1,TRBD1,-,TRBV11-1,CASKNPGQGVNTEAFF,TGTGCCAGCAAAAATCCGGGACAGGGGGTGAACACTGAAGCTTTCTTT
TRBJ1-4,TRBD1,once,TRBV5-1,CASSGTGTTNEKLFF,TGCGCCAGCAGTGGGACAGGGACAACTAATGAAAAACTGTTTTTT
TRBJ1-5,-,-,TRBV24-1,CATSDFGRQPQHF,TGTGCCACCAGTGATTTCGGTAGACAGCCCCAGCATTTT
TRBJ2-7,-,few,TRBV15,CATSRDTREQYF,TGTGCCACCAGCAGAGATACACGCGAGCAGTACTTC
TRBJ2-3,-,-,TRBV5-8,CASSPGRGLIDTQYF,TGTGCCAGCAGTCCCGGCAGGGGCCTTATAGATACGCAGTATTTT
TRBJ2-5,TRBD2,-,TRBV6-2/TRBV6-3,CASSYAGLAGGRETQYF,TGTGCCAGCAGTTACGCGGGACTAGCGGGGGGCCGGGAGACCCAGTACTTC
TRBJ2-5,-,once,TRBV5-1,CASSFVATQETQYF,TGCGCCAGCAGCTTTGTGGCCACGCAAGAGACCCAGTACTTC
TRBJ2-1,TRBD2,-,TRBV27,CASSLAGGEQFF,TGTGCCAGCAGTTTAGCGGGAGGTGAGCAGTTCTTC
TRBJ2-7,TRBD1,-,TRBV5-6,CASSFDRGYEQYF,TGTGCCAGCAGCTTTGACAGGGGGTACGAGCAGTACTTC
TRBJ1-1,-,-,TRBV7-3,CASSLQGLMNTEAFF,TGTGCCAGCAGCTTACAGGGCCTCATGAACACTGAAGCTTTCTTT
TRBJ2-5,TRBD1,-,TRBV28,CASSSRGQETQYF,TGTGCCAGCAGTTCCAGGGGGCAAGAGACCCAGTACTTC